This TCR beta chain was recorded in a study of OX40 agonist ivuxolimab in advanced cancers. As for the study more broadly: The costimulatory receptor OX40 (CD134) was targeted by ivuxolimab, a fully human IgG2 agonistic monoclonal antibody. Intravenous ivuxolimab was administered to patients every 2 weeks at six dose levels: 0.01, 0.1, 0.3, 1.5, 3 and 10 mg/kg. Among the 50 to 55 dose-escalation patients, about 20 had hepatocellular carcinoma, 15 or so melanoma, 9 renal cell carcinoma and 9 head and neck cancer. In the dose-escalation cohort, around four fifths of patients were male, and the mean age was approximately 60 years, with a range of about 23 to 90. Prior anti-PD-1, anti-PD-L1 or anti-CTLA-4 therapy was permitted, and checkpoint inhibitors had been received by approximately 39% of dose-escalation patients. Partial responses occurred in three dose-escalation patients: two with cutaneous melanoma and one with hepatocellular carcinoma. Peripheral TCRbeta sequencing aimed to test whether ivuxolimab altered TCR sequence diversity and caused clonal T-cell expansion. The paper reports the monotherapy dose-escalation portion (N = 52 patients) of the phase I ivuxolimab trial.

Of note for this clone: Its antigen is currently not known. It has no much larger one-base neighbor in the sample; base qualities were not kept. Other DNA sequences in the sample encode the same CDR3.

Patients with autoimmune disease history or receiving systemic immunosuppression were excluded from the trial. Peripheral blood for TCR sequencing was collected from all dose cohorts at baseline, on cycle 4 day 1, and on cycle 7 day 1. The samples were taken from a phase I, first-in-human, multicenter, open-label dose-escalation trial of ivuxolimab. Adults with locally advanced or metastatic melanoma, renal cell, hepatocellular, or head and neck squamous cell carcinoma were enrolled in the trial. Before TCR sequencing, CD4+ and CD8+ T cells were separately sorted from peripheral blood. For sequencing of the TCRbeta CDR3 region, genomic DNA was extracted from the sorted cells. The immunoSEQ Assay was used for sequencing of TCRbeta CDR3 regions. TCRdb provides this immuneACCESS table in a form limited to in-frame rearrangements. Some clones are lacking; in checked studies, under half of them reflect an unresolved V gene, and why the rest are absent is not known. This sample lists 55,000 to 70,000 clones; about 86% were detected once. Of the sample, around 0.6% is held by the ten largest clones.

Overall results and qualifications from the work: Low levels of normalized T-cell clonal expansion were also seen in some nonresponding patients. The antigen specificity of the clonally expanded peripheral T cells was not determined. After ivuxolimab, CD8+ T cells had more expanded clones than CD4+ T cells on average. At doses of 0.1 to 3.0 mg/kg, clonal expansion of both CD4+ and CD8+ blood T cells was observed from baseline to week 6. Partial responders in the 0.1-3.0 mg/kg groups had among the lowest normalized peripheral clonal expansion, especially among CD8+ T cells.

Trimming at the junction amounts to 0 bases on V and 0 bases on J, and the germline ends lie 8 bases apart. The CDR3 covers 15 residues, taking in both the cysteine and the phenylalanine. Only the CDR3 portion is preserved as DNA: 45 bases, with reading frame beginning at the first base. The germline V gene specifies LGHNA as CDR1 and YSLEER as CDR2. The TCR comes from an adult with an advanced solid tumor such as melanoma, head and neck, liver or kidney cancer. The chain is assembled from TRBV4-3 and TRBJ1-1, and TRBD1 may be the D gene, going by 5 matching bases. The source material was CD4+ or CD8+ T cells sorted from blood, sampled in a trial of the OX40 agonist ivuxolimab. The CDR3 protein: CASSQERGVNTEAFF. In nucleotides, the sequence is TGCGCCAGCAGCCAAGAACGGGGGGTGAACACTGAAGCTTTCTTT.